This is a list of T cell receptor beta chains from one sample in a study of radiotherapy plus CTLA-4 blockade in lung cancer. Generated by immunoSEQ multiplex PCR, the TCRdb table keeps only in-frame clones and is missing some. In the table there are about 50,000 clones, 85% of which are singletons. The source material was peripheral blood, sampled from a patient treated with radiotherapy plus ipilimumab. The receptors originated from a human donor with non-small cell lung cancer whose response to radiotherapy plus ipilimumab could not be evaluated. Each CDR3 is given with its conserved first and last residue. Fields, in order: J gene, D gene, clone size, V gene, CDR3 DNA, CDR3 protein. A D gene is named only where the DNA matches it firmly. Size tells how often a clone was seen (once, few, many) or the class of an expanded clone, and some rows leave it out.

>TRBJ1-6|TRBD1|.|TRBV6-1
TGTGCCAGCAGTGAATGGGGACAGGGTGGTTATTCACCCCTCCACTTT
CASSEWGQGGYSPLHF
>TRBJ1-1|.|.|TRBV28
TGTGCCAGCAGTGCTCCAAAAGGGGCCACTGAAGCTTTCTTT
CASSAPKGATEAFF
>TRBJ1-2|.|.|TRBV7-2
TGTGCCAGCAGCCCACCGGGGGGGGCTAGGAGCTACACCTTC
CASSPPGGARSYTF
>TRBJ2-1|TRBD2|.|TRBV7-8
TGTGCCAGCAGCCTGGCCCGACTAGCGGGGAACAATGAGCAGTTCTTC
CASSLARLAGNNEQFF
>TRBJ2-5|.|few|TRBV28
TGTGCCAGCAGTTCAGGGACAAGGGAGCAGTACTTC
CASSSGTREQYF
>TRBJ1-2|TRBD1|once|TRBV28
TGTGCCAGCAGTATCGACAGGGAAAACTATGGCTACACCTTC
CASSIDRENYGYTF
>TRBJ1-3|TRBD1|.|TRBV29-1
TGCAGCATACGGACAGGGTTGGTAAACACCATATATTTT
CSIRTGLVNTIYF
>TRBJ2-1|TRBD2|.|TRBV9
TGTGCCAGCAGCGTAGGGGTAGCGGGAGGCTCCTACAATGAGCAGTTCTTC
CASSVGVAGGSYNEQFF
>TRBJ1-3|TRBD1|.|TRBV10-3
TGTGCCATCCGCAGACAGGGAGGTATATCTGGAAACACCATATATTTT
CAIRRQGGISGNTIYF
>TRBJ2-7|TRBD1|.|TRBV19
TGTGCCAGTAGTATTGGGGACAGGGCATCTCGCGAGCAGTACTTC
CASSIGDRASREQYF
>TRBJ2-3|TRBD1|.|TRBV28
TGTGCCAGCAGTTCCCAGGGGGGCACAGATACGCAGTATTTT
CASSSQGGTDTQYF
>TRBJ1-3|.|.|TRBV11-2
TGTGCCAGCAGCTTACTAGGAACCGGTACCACCATATATTTT
CASSLLGTGTTIYF
>TRBJ2-5|TRBD1|.|TRBV11-2
TGTGCCAGCAGCTTAGAAACAGGGGGCCGTCAAGAGACCCAGTACTTC
CASSLETGGRQETQYF
>TRBJ2-3|TRBD1|.|TRBV4-3
TGCGCCAGCAGCCCATCACAGGGGCGCACAGATACGCAGTATTTT
CASSPSQGRTDTQYF
>TRBJ1-1|.|.|TRBV28
TGTGCCAGCAGTTTGAACAGGCCGAACACTGAAGCTTTCTTT
CASSLNRPNTEAFF
>TRBJ2-5|.|.|TRBV11-2
TGTGCCAGCAGCTTAGGGACAGACCAAGAGACCCAGTACTTC
CASSLGTDQETQYF
>TRBJ1-1|.|.|TRBV7-3
TGTGCCAGCAGCTTATTGGGGAGTATGAACACTGAAGCTTTCTTT
CASSLLGSMNTEAFF
>TRBJ1-4|.|.|TRBV6-6
TGTGCCAGCAGTTACGGCCCGAGGACTAATGAAAAACTGTTTTTT
CASSYGPRTNEKLFF
>TRBJ1-2|.|.|TRBV19
TGTGCCAGTAGCCGTCAGAACTATGGCTACACCTTC
CASSRQNYGYTF
>TRBJ2-7|TRBD2|.|TRBV28
TGTGCCAGCAGTTTGGGGGGGAGTCCATTATACGAGCAGTACTTC
CASSLGGSPLYEQYF
>TRBJ1-4|TRBD1|.|TRBV9
TGTGCCAGCAGCGTAGGTGGAGGACAGGGTGAAAAACTGTTTTTT
CASSVGGGQGEKLFF
>TRBJ2-1|.|.|TRBV6-5
TGTGCCAGCAGTTCCCCCGGGGGTTACAATGAGCAGTTCTTC
CASSSPGGYNEQFF
>TRBJ2-1|.|once|TRBV5-6
TGTGCCAGCAGCTTGGGGCCCCCGGGAAATTACAATGAGCAGTTCTTC
CASSLGPPGNYNEQFF
>TRBJ2-5|.|.|TRBV4-3
TGCGCCAGCAGCCAATCCTACGTTCGAGAGACCCAGTACTTC
CASSQSYVRETQYF
>TRBJ2-2|TRBD2|.|TRBV4-1
TGCGCCAGCTCAAGGCGGGAGAGTGACGGGGAGCTGTTTTTT
CASSRRESDGELFF
>TRBJ2-5|.|.|TRBV7-9
TGTGCCGGAGGGGAGACCCAGTACTTC
CAGGETQYF
>TRBJ2-3|TRBD2|once|TRBV4-3
TGCGCCAGCAGCCAGTCTCTGACTAGCGGCTCAGATACGCAGTATTTT
CASSQSLTSGSDTQYF
>TRBJ2-1|TRBD2|.|TRBV5-1
TGCGCCAGCAGCTTGGCACTAGCGGGAGGGCCTTCCTACAATGAACAGTTCTTC
CASSLALAGGPSYNEQFF
>TRBJ2-6|.|.|TRBV21-1
TGTGCCAGCACTTCGGCGGGGGCTTCTGGGGCCAACGTCCTGACTTTC
CASTSAGASGANVLTF
>TRBJ2-7|.|.|TRBV6-1
TGTGCCAGCAGTGGGACAGTTTACGAGCAGTACTTC
CASSGTVYEQYF
>TRBJ1-2|TRBD1|.|TRBV19
TGTGCCAGTAGCATCGGGACAGGTCTAAACTATGGCTACACCTTC
CASSIGTGLNYGYTF
>TRBJ1-5|.|.|TRBV2
TGCGCCAGCACTAGGCAGAACCTGGGTCAGCCCCAGCATTTT
CASTRQNLGQPQHF